These T cell receptor beta chains were read from a single sample in a study of T cells in Graves' hyperthyroidism and ophthalmopathy. TCRdb re-called the multiplex PCR reads through MiXCR, storing one row per CDR3 protein. The repertoire consists of roughly 500,000 distinct CDR3 sequences, with about 15% occurring once and the leading ten covering more than 4.5%. The sequencing sample was made of blood. The origin of the receptors is a woman between 25 and 40 years old with Graves' hyperthyroidism that later progressed to Graves' ophthalmopathy. Each CDR3 is given with its conserved first and last residue. The D gene is left open where the match is weak. A clone size is listed for some rows: how often the clone was seen (once, few, many), or a class if it is expanded.

d_gene: TRBD2; v_gene: TRBV6-1; j_gene: TRBJ2-7; abundance: many; CDR3nt: TGTGCCTCGGGACTAGCGGACTGGTACTACGAGCAGTACTTC; CDR3aa: CASGLADWYYEQYF
d_gene: -; v_gene: TRBV29-1; j_gene: TRBJ2-3; abundance: many; CDR3nt: TGCAGCGTTGGGGGGGATACGCAGTATTTT; CDR3aa: CSVGGDTQYF
d_gene: TRBD1; v_gene: TRBV6-2/TRBV6-3; j_gene: TRBJ1-5; abundance: -; CDR3nt: TGTGCCAGCAGAGATGGGACAGGGAGTCAAGAACCCCAGCATTTT; CDR3aa: CASRDGTGSQEPQHF
d_gene: -; v_gene: TRBV4-1; j_gene: TRBJ2-2; abundance: -; CDR3nt: TGCGCCAGCAGCGATAGAAGGGGGGCGACGAACACCGGGGAGCTGTTTTTT; CDR3aa: CASSDRRGATNTGELFF
d_gene: -; v_gene: TRBV6-1; j_gene: TRBJ2-7; abundance: many; CDR3nt: TGTGCCAGCAAAGTAGAAGGGACGGGATCCCGCTACGAGCAGTACTTC; CDR3aa: CASKVEGTGSRYEQYF
d_gene: -; v_gene: TRBV28; j_gene: TRBJ1-2; abundance: many; CDR3nt: TGTGCCAGCAGTTTCCCTCGGCGGATTCCTGGCTACACCTTC; CDR3aa: CASSFPRRIPGYTF
d_gene: -; v_gene: TRBV7-2; j_gene: TRBJ1-3; abundance: many; CDR3nt: TGTGCCAGCGGACGGATCTCTGGAAACACCATATATTTT; CDR3aa: CASGRISGNTIYF
d_gene: -; v_gene: TRBV25-1; j_gene: TRBJ2-1; abundance: -; CDR3nt: TGTGCCAGCAGTGGTAACCACAATGAGCAGTTCTTC; CDR3aa: CASSGNHNEQFF
d_gene: -; v_gene: TRBV2; j_gene: TRBJ2-1; abundance: -; CDR3nt: -; CDR3aa: CASSEFGGGTLFF
d_gene: -; v_gene: TRBV6-1; j_gene: TRBJ2-7; abundance: many; CDR3nt: TGTGCCAGCAGTTCCCCGGTTGAGCAGTACTTC; CDR3aa: CASSSPVEQYF
d_gene: TRBD1; v_gene: TRBV29-1; j_gene: TRBJ1-4; abundance: many; CDR3nt: TGCAGCGTTGGAGAGCTGAGGACAGGGGGTAATGAAAAACTGTTTTTT; CDR3aa: CSVGELRTGGNEKLFF
d_gene: -; v_gene: TRBV28; j_gene: TRBJ1-1; abundance: -; CDR3nt: TGTGCCAGCAGCCCCATAATGGACACTGAAGCTTTCTTT; CDR3aa: CASSPIMDTEAFF
d_gene: -; v_gene: TRBV27; j_gene: TRBJ2-1; abundance: many; CDR3nt: TGTGCCAGCAAGATCGAAGACTCCTACAATGAGCAGTTCTTC; CDR3aa: CASKIEDSYNEQFF
d_gene: -; v_gene: TRBV7-2; j_gene: TRBJ2-7; abundance: many; CDR3nt: TGTGCCAGCAGCTTGGGGTCCGACAGCTACGAGCAGTACTTC; CDR3aa: CASSLGSDSYEQYF
d_gene: TRBD2; v_gene: TRBV20-1; j_gene: TRBJ2-1; abundance: -; CDR3nt: TGCAGTGCTAGGTTACTAGCGGATCTCGGAGATGAGCAGTTCTTC; CDR3aa: CSARLLADLGDEQFF
d_gene: -; v_gene: TRBV6-1; j_gene: TRBJ1-2; abundance: many; CDR3nt: TGTGCCAGCCCCCTCCCCGTCTCAGGTCTACAAGAGAACTATGGCTACACCTTC; CDR3aa: CASPLPVSGLQENYGYTF
d_gene: -; v_gene: TRBV4-1; j_gene: TRBJ2-7; abundance: -; CDR3nt: TGCGCCAGCAGCCATCAAGACTACGAGCAGTACTTC; CDR3aa: CASSHQDYEQYF